The source of this TCR beta chain is a study of CD8 T cells in ankylosing spondylitis. One entry per CDR3 protein, called by TCRdb with MiXCR from the 5' RACE reads. The sample includes almost 400,000 distinct CDR3 sequences, more than 20% seen only once; the top ten take about 16%. Study-level points and caveats: As reported, disease-linked clones showed significant enrichment in matched ankylosing spondylitis synovial fluid. Characteristic, it appeared, of ankylosing spondylitis blood was a TCR beta motif of roughly 8 highly homologous variants. Clones linked to disease, bearing a CD8+ phenotype, were relatively rare in peripheral blood.

As for this clonotype: Its matching antigen is unknown.

Sequenced sample: blood, either unsorted or a sorted T cell fraction (not recorded which). The origin of this receptor is a male donor with ankylosing spondylitis.

The CDR3 loop reads CASSRQGWGEKLFF. CDR3 nucleotide sequence: TGTGCCAGCAGCCGACAGGGGTGGGGTGAAAAACTGTTTTTT. The chain uses TRBV28 and TRBJ1-4, with 8 nucleotides matching TRBD1. The CDR3 totals 14 residues. V lost 6 bases, J lost 7 bases, and 7 bases stayed unmatched. Germline assignment: CDR1 MDHEN and CDR2 SYDVKM.